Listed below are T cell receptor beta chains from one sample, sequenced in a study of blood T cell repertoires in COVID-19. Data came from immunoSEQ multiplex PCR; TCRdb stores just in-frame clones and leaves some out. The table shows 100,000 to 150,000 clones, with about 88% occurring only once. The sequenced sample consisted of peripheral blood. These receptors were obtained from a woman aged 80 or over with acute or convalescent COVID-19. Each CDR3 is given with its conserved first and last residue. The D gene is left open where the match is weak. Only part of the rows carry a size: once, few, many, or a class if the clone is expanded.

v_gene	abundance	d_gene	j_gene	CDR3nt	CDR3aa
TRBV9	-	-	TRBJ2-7	TGTGCCAGCAGCGTAGGACCGAGGAGCTCCTACGAGCAGTACTTC	CASSVGPRSSYEQYF
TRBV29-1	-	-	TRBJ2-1	TGCAGCGTTGTAAGGACAGCCCTGCCCTACAATGAGCAGTTCTTC	CSVVRTALPYNEQFF
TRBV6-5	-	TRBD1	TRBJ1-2	TGTGCCAGCCGGACAGGATCTTTCTATGGCTACACCTTC	CASRTGSFYGYTF
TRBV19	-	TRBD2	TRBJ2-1	TGTGCCAGTAGTTCTAAAGCGGGAGGGTTTGAGCAGTTCTTC	CASSSKAGGFEQFF
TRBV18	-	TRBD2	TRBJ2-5	TGTGCCAGCTCACCCGGACTAGCGGAGACCCAGTACTTC	CASSPGLAETQYF
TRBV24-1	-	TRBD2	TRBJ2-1	TGTGCCACCAGTGATCGTAGCGGGGGGCTCGGAAACTACAATGAGCAGTTCTTC	CATSDRSGGLGNYNEQFF
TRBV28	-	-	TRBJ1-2	TGTGCCAGCAGTTTATTCCTAGGACAGCAGGGCTATGGCTACACCTTC	CASSLFLGQQGYGYTF
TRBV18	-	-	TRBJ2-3	TGTGCCAGCTCACCACGGCACCCCACAGATACGCAGTATTTT	CASSPRHPTDTQYF
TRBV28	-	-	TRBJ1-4	TGTGCCAGCAGTTTCAGTGTTGCAACTAATGAAAAACTGTTTTTT	CASSFSVATNEKLFF
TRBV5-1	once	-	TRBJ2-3	TGCGCCAGCAGCTTGGCAATCCAGGGCACAGATACGCAGTATTTT	CASSLAIQGTDTQYF
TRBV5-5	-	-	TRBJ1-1	TGTGCCAGCAGCTCCGGGCTCCGGGGCACTGAAGCTTTCTTT	CASSSGLRGTEAFF
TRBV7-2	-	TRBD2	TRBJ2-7	TGTGCCAGCAGCTTCGGTGTAGCGGGAGTTGAGCAGTACTTC	CASSFGVAGVEQYF
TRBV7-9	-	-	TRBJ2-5	TGTGCCAGCAGCTTATTAGGGGTAGCCGGCGAGACCCAGTACTTC	CASSLLGVAGETQYF
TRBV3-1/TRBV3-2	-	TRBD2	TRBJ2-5	TGTGCCAGCAGCCAACGAGCGGGGGCTGGTGTCCAGTACTTC	CASSQRAGAGVQYF
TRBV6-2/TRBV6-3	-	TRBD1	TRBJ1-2	TGTGCCAGCAGCGCCGGGACAGGGTATGGCTACACCTTC	CASSAGTGYGYTF
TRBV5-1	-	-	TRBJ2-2	TGCGCCAGCAGCCCCGGGTGGGAGTCCGGGGAGCTGTTTTTT	CASSPGWESGELFF
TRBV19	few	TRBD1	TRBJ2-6	TGTGCCAGTAAAAGCCGGGACAGGGGCAGTCCTGGGGCCAACGTCCTGACTTTC	CASKSRDRGSPGANVLTF
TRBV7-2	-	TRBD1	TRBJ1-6	TGTGCCAGCAGCCCGGGACAGGGGGGTTCACCCCTCCACTTT	CASSPGQGGSPLHF
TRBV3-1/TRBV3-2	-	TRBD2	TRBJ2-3	TGTGCCAGCAGCCAGCTAGCGGGAGTGGGTACAGATACGCAGTATTTT	CASSQLAGVGTDTQYF
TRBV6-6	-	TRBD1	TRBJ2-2	TGTGCCAGCAGTAAACTGGGGACAGTTAGCACCGGGGAGCTGTTTTTT	CASSKLGTVSTGELFF
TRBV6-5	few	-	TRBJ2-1	TGTGCCAGCAGTACGGAGCCCTACAATGAGCAGTTCTTC	CASSTEPYNEQFF
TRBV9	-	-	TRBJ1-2	TGTGCCAGCAGCACCAATGGGGGGGATGGCTACACCTTC	CASSTNGGDGYTF
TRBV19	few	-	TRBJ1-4	TGTGCCAGTAGTCCTCAAGGGGTTAAGGGTGAAAAACTGTTTTTT	CASSPQGVKGEKLFF
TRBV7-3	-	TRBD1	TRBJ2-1	TGTGCCAGCAGCTTAGCCGGACAGGGGGCTTGGGAGCAGTTCTTC	CASSLAGQGAWEQFF
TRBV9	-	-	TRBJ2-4	TGTGCCAGCAGCGTAGGGACAGCCTCTGCCAAAAACATTCAGTACTTC	CASSVGTASAKNIQYF
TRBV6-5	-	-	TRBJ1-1	TGTGCCAGCAGAATGGGAGTGAACACTGAAGCTTTCTTT	CASRMGVNTEAFF
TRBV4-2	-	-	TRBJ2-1	TGTGCCAGCAGCCAAGTCGCTGGGGGCCACTACAATGAGCAGTTCTTC	CASSQVAGGHYNEQFF
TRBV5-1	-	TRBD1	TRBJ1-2	TGCGCCAGCAGCTTGGAATCCCAGGGGGCTTATGGCTACACCTTC	CASSLESQGAYGYTF
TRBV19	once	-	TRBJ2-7	TGTGCCAGTAGCATACAGGGAGGCGAGCAGTACTTC	CASSIQGGEQYF
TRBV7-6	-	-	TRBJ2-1	TGTGCCAGCAGCTCTACCGTGGGGTTAGCGGACTACAATGAGCAGTTCTTC	CASSSTVGLADYNEQFF
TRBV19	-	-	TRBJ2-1	TGTGCCAGTAGCGGAGGGCCGCTCTATAATGAGCAGTTCTTC	CASSGGPLYNEQFF
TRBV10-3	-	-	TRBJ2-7	TGTGCCATCAGTGTCGACGGGAGCTCCTACGAGCAGTACTTC	CAISVDGSSYEQYF
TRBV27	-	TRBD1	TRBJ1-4	TGTGCCAGCAGTTTGTGGCCTCCAACAGGGGTCGCTAATGAAAAACTGTTTTTT	CASSLWPPTGVANEKLFF
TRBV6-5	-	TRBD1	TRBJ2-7	TGTGCCAGCGAAAACTGGGACAGCTCCTACGAGCAGTACTTC	CASENWDSSYEQYF
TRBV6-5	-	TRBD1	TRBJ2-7	TGTGCCACCTCGGGACAGGGGGCTTCCGAGCAGTACTTC	CATSGQGASEQYF
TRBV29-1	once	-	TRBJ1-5	TGCAGCGTTGAAAGGGACACCTATAGCAATCAGCCCCAGCATTTT	CSVERDTYSNQPQHF
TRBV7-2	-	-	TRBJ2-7	TGTGCCAGCAGCTTATCCGGGTATTCCTACGAGCAGTACTTC	CASSLSGYSYEQYF